This TCR beta chain was captured in a study of blood T cell repertoires in COVID-19. TCRdb's table, derived via immunoSEQ multiplex PCR, lists solely in-frame clones and lacks some. The repertoire holds over 50,000 clones, roughly 86% seen once, with approximately 14% in the top ten. Losses at the gene ends were 6 bases for V and 0 bases for J; bases not matched to a gene: 8. The CDR3 is 18 amino acids. Looked up from germline, CDR1 is SEHNR and CDR2 is FQNEAQ (reference sequence). In its sample, this clone is large. V gene TRBV7-9 combines with J gene TRBJ2-2; 12 bases line up with TRBD2. Sequences were obtained from peripheral blood. This receptor was identified in a human donor in a cohort sampled during active COVID-19. CDR3 protein: CASRISGTSGPNTGELFF. The DNA of the CDR3 is TGTGCCAGCAGGATATCCGGGACTAGCGGGCCGAACACCGGGGAGCTGTTTTTT.